This TCR beta chain was retrieved from a study of shared clonotypes between healthy human individuals (dated by TCRdb to about 2020). Some background on the complete study: The cohort included three men and a couple of women between 18 and 49 years of age. For each donor, CD4 naive and CD4 memory were each run on three plates, CD8 naive on two plates, and CD8 memory on one plate. Blood TCR repertoires of roughly 5 healthy adults were deeply sequenced to estimate repertoire size and the extent of clonotype sharing between individuals. Libraries were prepared and TCR repertoires were sequenced by different laboratories using diverse techniques, in order to increase sequencing depth and limit assay-specific biases. Each donor's leukapheresis produced roughly between roughly 0.94 and 9.5 billion PBMCs.

The donors were healthy, HIV-negative adults with no recently reported acute infections or vaccinations. All donors were Caucasian adults living in Nashville, Tennessee, USA. CD4+ T cells were enriched through magnetic negative selection, after which naive cells were positively selected on CD45RA and the remaining negative fraction served as the memory subset. Blood was obtained by leukapheresis, after which PBMCs were separated by Ficoll-Histopaque density gradient centrifugation and cryopreserved in liquid nitrogen vapor phase. Analytical flow cytometry was used to check the purity and quantity of each magnetically sorted T cell population. Genomic DNA was isolated from each sorted fraction and quantified by UV absorbance on a Nanodrop 2000c. Using the deep immunoSEQ assay, TCR CDR3 regions were amplified from genomic DNA by multiplex PCR. For each cell subset, the extracted genomic DNA was distributed evenly across all wells of several immunoSEQ 96-well plates, and each plate served as one replicate. For sorted subsets, about 200 ng genomic DNA, equal to some 30,000 T cell genomes, was loaded into each replicate PCR. Purified libraries were quantified with a Qubit 3.0 fluorometer, sized on a Bioanalyzer 2100, and re-quantified with the KAPA Library Quantification kit. A separate single-read 150-cycle Illumina NextSeq 550 flow cell was used to sequence each immunoSEQ 96-well plate. On the authors' methods: Because the immunoSEQ output included only junctional sequences and no quality scores, the filtering could not be the same as the filtering used for full-length reads. To assign V/J genes and CDR3, sequences were annotated against IMGT germline references using PyIR, a Python wrapper for IgBLAST v1.9. Reads were filtered out if the reads had weak V/J assignments (E-value above 1e-6), no CDR3, stop codons, out-of-frame junctions, or ambiguous translated residues. V3J clonotypes were defined as sequences sharing the same inferred V gene, J gene, and CDR3 amino acid sequence. The percentage overlap between two repertoires was calculated by dividing the number of shared unique clonotypes by the size of the smaller repertoire. Three approaches were used to assess repertoire richness: RTK rarefaction, the Chao1 estimator, and Recon v2.1 estimates of unobserved clonotypes. OLGA was used to compute generation probabilities for all TCRbeta clonotypes that the gDNA method yielded from a handful of donors. TCRdb holds this immuneACCESS table with in-frame rearrangements only. Some clones are missing; in checked studies, unresolved V genes explain under half, and the rest has no known cause. That table supplies the V and J calls and clone size; D and trimming were determined from the DNA. A total of around 550,000 clones appear in this sample, about 96% of them only once. The ten largest clones add up to approximately 0.06% of the sample.

General findings and caveats noted by the study authors: Estimated clonotype richness was generally larger for naive than for memory subsets. Pairwise subsampling led to the expectation that sequencing depth would affect the degree of clonotype sharing among donors. Even with the large sequencing depth, rarefaction of the sorted-subset datasets indicated that sequencing was incomplete. Only blood was sampled, and tissue TCR repertoires likely differ from those in blood. Higher generation probabilities were observed for clonotypes shared by all four sorted-subset donors than for non-shared clonotypes. About 4.5% of naive CD4, 3.5% of naive CD8, around 2.3% of memory CD4, and less than 0.45% of memory CD8 clonotypes were shared across four donors. The genetic and exposure-history diversity represented was limited by the small number of donors.

A single count supports this clone. Its antigen is not yet known. There are no base qualities to consult, and no much larger clone falls within one base. Between the V and J ends, shortened by 2 bases and 2 bases respectively, the junction contains 9 bases. Based on the germline V gene (reference sequence), the CDR1 and CDR2 sequences are SEHNR and FQNEAQ. From the cysteine up to the phenylalanine, the CDR3 has a length of 14 residues. The retained sequence is limited to the CDR3, 42 bases, with the frame set at the first base. The chain is made from TRBV7-9 and TRBJ1-1; D gene: possibly TRBD1, on 5 matching bases. This TCR was sampled from a woman younger than 45 in good health. Sequences were obtained from naive CD4+ T cells sorted from blood. Reading the label with the study, this specimen's cell subset or site is: CD45RA+ positively selected. The CDR3 here reads CASSLWGENTEAFF. The nucleotide sequence is given as TGTGCCAGCAGCTTATGGGGGGAAAACACTGAAGCTTTCTTT.